Sequencing of this T cell receptor (beta chain) was carried out in a study of sequential checkpoint blockade in melanoma. Study details: Arm A got nivolumab then ipilimumab; arm B the reverse, 1:1.

The method was immunoSEQ multiplex PCR; TCRdb's version includes in-frame clones alone and lacks a portion of them. The table records approximately 21,000 clones, about four fifths of them present only once. J lost 1 base, V lost 5 bases, and 4 bases had no gene match. Looked up from germline, CDR1 is SGHRS and CDR2 is YFSETQ. The CDR3 extends over 15 amino acids. Treatment meaning: randomized to nivolumab then ipilimumab (arm A) or the reverse (arm B). No patient had prior DNA-damaging chemotherapy. From thawed PBMCs, live CD3+CD8+ cells negative for CD19 and CD56 were sorted. The origin of this receptor is a human donor with melanoma. The chain couples TRBV5-1 to TRBJ1-3; TRBD1 aligns across 9 bases. Here the sequenced sample was CD8+ T cells sorted from blood (inferred from file names), taken from a patient given nivolumab and ipilimumab in sequence. Written as DNA, the CDR3 is TGCGCCAGCAGAAAGGGACAGGGTTCTGGAAACACCATATATTTT. Residues: CASRKGQGSGNTIYF. The full variable domain, in which reference TRBV5-1 and TRBJ1-3 provide the parts outside the CDR3, is KAGVTQTPRYLIKTRGQQVTLSCSPISGHRSVSWYQQTPGQGLQFLFEYFSETQRNKGNFPGRFSGRQFSNSRSEMNVSTLELGDSALYLCASRKGQGSGNTIYFGEGSWLTVV.